These T cell receptor beta chains were read from a single sample in a study of blood T cell repertoires in COVID-19. Sequencing was performed with immunoSEQ multiplex PCR; in TCRdb, only in-frame clones are kept and a portion is missing. The data contain 130,000 to 150,000 clones, about 84% of them singletons. The sample taken for sequencing was peripheral blood. Receptors were obtained from a woman older than 75 in a cohort sampled during active or convalescent COVID-19. CDR3s include the opening cysteine and the closing phenylalanine or tryptophan. The D gene is left open where the match is weak. The size field is filled for only some rows; it gives once, few, many or a size class.

d_gene: TRBD2; v_gene: TRBV11-3; j_gene: TRBJ2-5; abundance: -; CDR3aa: CASSLGLGEGRETQYF; CDR3nt: TGTGCCAGCAGCTTAGGCCTCGGGGAGGGTCGGGAGACCCAGTACTTC
d_gene: TRBD1; v_gene: TRBV7-9; j_gene: TRBJ1-2; abundance: -; CDR3aa: CASSPITGVGGYTF; CDR3nt: TGTGCCAGCAGCCCCATCACAGGGGTGGGCGGCTACACCTTC
d_gene: -; v_gene: TRBV2; j_gene: TRBJ1-2; abundance: -; CDR3aa: CASSVSGWAGYTF; CDR3nt: TGTGCCAGCAGTGTGTCAGGGTGGGCTGGCTACACCTTC
d_gene: TRBD1; v_gene: TRBV28; j_gene: TRBJ1-1; abundance: -; CDR3aa: CASSLTQGANTEAFF; CDR3nt: TGTGCCAGCAGTTTAACTCAGGGGGCAAACACTGAAGCTTTCTTT
d_gene: -; v_gene: TRBV19; j_gene: TRBJ1-3; abundance: -; CDR3aa: CASSIARMTGDGNTIYF; CDR3nt: TGTGCCAGTAGTATAGCCCGCATGACAGGAGATGGAAACACCATATATTTT
d_gene: -; v_gene: TRBV19; j_gene: TRBJ1-3; abundance: -; CDR3aa: CASSITPSRAGNTIYF; CDR3nt: TGTGCCAGTAGTATAACCCCTTCGCGAGCGGGAAACACCATATATTTT
d_gene: -; v_gene: TRBV7-9; j_gene: TRBJ1-1; abundance: -; CDR3aa: CASSLLSSTEAFF; CDR3nt: TGTGCCAGCAGCTTACTCAGTTCCACTGAAGCTTTCTTT
d_gene: TRBD1; v_gene: TRBV4-2; j_gene: TRBJ1-4; abundance: -; CDR3aa: CASSQRPKGARLPEKLFF; CDR3nt: TGTGCCAGCAGCCAACGTCCCAAGGGGGCCAGACTCCCGGAAAAACTGTTTTTT
d_gene: -; v_gene: TRBV6-1; j_gene: TRBJ2-1; abundance: -; CDR3aa: CASSVGVGGTYNEQFF; CDR3nt: TGTGCCAGCAGTGTAGGGGTGGGGGGAACCTACAATGAGCAGTTCTTC
d_gene: TRBD2; v_gene: TRBV18; j_gene: TRBJ2-1; abundance: -; CDR3aa: CASSPERGSGFF; CDR3nt: TGTGCCAGCTCACCGGAGCGGGGTTCGGGGTTCTTC
d_gene: -; v_gene: TRBV7-2; j_gene: TRBJ2-2; abundance: -; CDR3aa: CASSAVRVEKNTGELFF; CDR3nt: TGTGCCAGCAGCGCAGTACGGGTTGAGAAGAACACCGGGGAGCTGTTTTTT
d_gene: TRBD1; v_gene: TRBV28; j_gene: TRBJ1-3; abundance: few; CDR3aa: CASSLLTGRNTIYF; CDR3nt: TGTGCCAGCAGTTTATTGACAGGGAGAAACACCATATATTTT
d_gene: -; v_gene: TRBV19; j_gene: TRBJ1-6; abundance: -; CDR3aa: CASSIDLSIGAGSSPLHF; CDR3nt: TGTGCCAGTAGTATAGATCTCAGTATCGGGGCCGGGAGTTCACCCCTCCACTTT
d_gene: -; v_gene: TRBV2; j_gene: TRBJ2-7; abundance: -; CDR3aa: CASSVLAAYEQYF; CDR3nt: TGTGCCAGCAGTGTATTAGCCGCCTACGAGCAGTACTTC
d_gene: -; v_gene: TRBV7-8; j_gene: TRBJ1-1; abundance: -; CDR3aa: CASSLYGSLTDSISMNTEAFF; CDR3nt: TGTGCCAGCAGCTTATATGGTTCGTTGACAGACTCTATTTCCATGAACACTGAAGCTTTCTTT
d_gene: TRBD1; v_gene: TRBV7-9; j_gene: TRBJ1-1; abundance: -; CDR3aa: CASSSGTGGSYTEAFF; CDR3nt: TGTGCCAGCAGCTCCGGGACAGGGGGCAGCTACACTGAAGCTTTCTTT
d_gene: -; v_gene: TRBV5-4; j_gene: TRBJ1-2; abundance: -; CDR3aa: CASSFDDRLNYGYTF; CDR3nt: TGTGCCAGCAGCTTTGACGACAGGCTTAACTATGGCTACACCTTC
d_gene: TRBD2; v_gene: TRBV19; j_gene: TRBJ2-7; abundance: -; CDR3aa: CASNPSGATYEQYF; CDR3nt: TGTGCCAGTAACCCAAGCGGGGCCACCTACGAGCAGTACTTC
d_gene: -; v_gene: TRBV11-2; j_gene: TRBJ2-1; abundance: -; CDR3aa: CASSTQDWYNEQFF; CDR3nt: TGTGCCAGCAGCACACAAGACTGGTACAATGAGCAGTTCTTC
d_gene: -; v_gene: TRBV9; j_gene: TRBJ1-1; abundance: -; CDR3aa: CASSSYGTLNTEAFF; CDR3nt: TGTGCCAGCAGTTCTTACGGGACACTGAACACTGAAGCTTTCTTT
d_gene: TRBD1; v_gene: TRBV11-1; j_gene: TRBJ1-2; abundance: once; CDR3aa: CASSRKTGVPYGYTF; CDR3nt: TGTGCCAGCAGCCGGAAAACAGGGGTTCCCTATGGCTACACCTTC
d_gene: TRBD1; v_gene: TRBV5-5; j_gene: TRBJ1-1; abundance: -; CDR3aa: CASSLGGTGETEAFF; CDR3nt: TGTGCCAGCAGCTTGGGGGGGACAGGCGAAACTGAAGCTTTCTTT
d_gene: -; v_gene: TRBV19; j_gene: TRBJ2-1; abundance: -; CDR3aa: CASNNLDVSSYNEQFF; CDR3nt: TGTGCCAGTAATAACCTAGACGTTAGCTCCTACAATGAGCAGTTCTTC
d_gene: TRBD1; v_gene: TRBV12-3/TRBV12-4; j_gene: TRBJ1-6; abundance: -; CDR3aa: CASGDSVGSPLHF; CDR3nt: TGTGCCAGCGGGGACAGCGTCGGTTCACCCCTCCACTTT
d_gene: TRBD1; v_gene: TRBV18; j_gene: TRBJ1-2; abundance: -; CDR3aa: CASSPTGGNYGYTF; CDR3nt: TGTGCCAGCTCACCGACAGGGGGGAACTATGGCTACACCTTC
d_gene: -; v_gene: TRBV2; j_gene: TRBJ1-4; abundance: -; CDR3aa: CASSAPGQAAEKLFF; CDR3nt: TGTGCCAGCAGTGCCCCGGGACAAGCGGCGGAAAAACTGTTTTTT
d_gene: TRBD2; v_gene: TRBV7-8; j_gene: TRBJ2-3; abundance: -; CDR3aa: CASSGRLAGASDTQYF; CDR3nt: TGTGCCAGCAGCGGGCGACTAGCGGGGGCGTCAGATACGCAGTATTTT
d_gene: -; v_gene: TRBV7-6; j_gene: TRBJ2-2; abundance: -; CDR3aa: CASSLGQGGTGELFF; CDR3nt: TGTGCCAGCAGCTTAGGACAGGGAGGAACCGGGGAGCTGTTTTTT
d_gene: -; v_gene: TRBV18; j_gene: TRBJ1-1; abundance: -; CDR3aa: CASSKWAGAGADTEAFF; CDR3nt: TGTGCCAGCTCAAAATGGGCAGGGGCCGGGGCGGACACTGAAGCTTTCTTT
d_gene: TRBD1; v_gene: TRBV30; j_gene: TRBJ2-7; abundance: -; CDR3aa: CAWSGAQGVSYEQYF; CDR3nt: TGTGCCTGGAGTGGGGCCCAGGGGGTGTCCTACGAGCAGTACTTC
d_gene: -; v_gene: TRBV1; j_gene: TRBJ2-2; abundance: -; CDR3aa: CTSSQDPLQPGTSGELFF; CDR3nt: TGCACCAGCAGCCAAGATCCCCTCCAGCCGGGGACATCCGGGGAGCTGTTTTTT
d_gene: TRBD2; v_gene: TRBV19; j_gene: TRBJ2-3; abundance: once; CDR3aa: CASSIGLAGGALGTDTQYF; CDR3nt: TGTGCCAGTAGTATCGGGCTAGCGGGGGGCGCTTTGGGCACAGATACGCAGTATTTT
d_gene: TRBD1; v_gene: TRBV4-3; j_gene: TRBJ2-1; abundance: -; CDR3aa: CASSQAAVGQGVGEQFF; CDR3nt: TGCGCCAGCAGCCAAGCCGCCGTTGGACAGGGGGTGGGGGAGCAGTTCTTC
d_gene: TRBD2; v_gene: TRBV6-2/TRBV6-3; j_gene: TRBJ2-3; abundance: -; CDR3aa: CASSSLAGGPCTDTQYF; CDR3nt: TGTGCCAGCAGTTCACTAGCGGGGGGACCTTGCACAGATACGCAGTATTTT
d_gene: -; v_gene: TRBV5-1; j_gene: TRBJ2-7; abundance: -; CDR3aa: CASSIDTSYEQYF; CDR3nt: TGCGCCAGCAGCATAGACACATCCTACGAGCAGTACTTC
d_gene: -; v_gene: TRBV30; j_gene: TRBJ1-4; abundance: -; CDR3aa: CAWSPGGVNEKLFF; CDR3nt: TGTGCCTGGAGCCCTGGAGGGGTTAATGAAAAACTGTTTTTT
d_gene: -; v_gene: TRBV7-6; j_gene: TRBJ1-1; abundance: -; CDR3aa: CASSLGAGNEAFF; CDR3nt: TGTGCCAGCAGCTTAGGAGCGGGTAATGAAGCTTTCTTT
d_gene: -; v_gene: TRBV28; j_gene: TRBJ1-6; abundance: -; CDR3aa: CASSSSLAGVGYNSPLHF; CDR3nt: TGTGCCAGCAGTTCCTCGTTAGCGGGGGTCGGCTATAATTCACCCCTCCACTTT
d_gene: TRBD2; v_gene: TRBV9; j_gene: TRBJ2-3; abundance: -; CDR3aa: CASSGTSGGAPDTQYF; CDR3nt: TGTGCCAGCAGCGGCACTAGCGGGGGGGCACCAGATACGCAGTATTTT
d_gene: TRBD2; v_gene: TRBV6-2/TRBV6-3; j_gene: TRBJ2-5; abundance: -; CDR3aa: CASSSGLAASYESQETQYF; CDR3nt: TGTGCCAGCAGTTCGGGACTAGCGGCTTCGTATGAGAGCCAAGAGACCCAGTACTTC
d_gene: TRBD1; v_gene: TRBV7-9; j_gene: TRBJ2-7; abundance: -; CDR3aa: CASSFTKGGPYEQYF; CDR3nt: TGTGCCAGCAGCTTCACCAAAGGGGGCCCCTACGAGCAGTACTTC
d_gene: -; v_gene: TRBV6-1; j_gene: TRBJ1-6; abundance: -; CDR3aa: CASSDPSEQGRNSPLHF; CDR3nt: TGTGCCAGCAGTGATCCGTCGGAGCAGGGTAGAAATTCACCCCTCCACTTT
d_gene: -; v_gene: TRBV28; j_gene: TRBJ2-3; abundance: few; CDR3aa: CASRTGTSTDTQYF; CDR3nt: TGTGCCAGCAGAACAGGGACGTCCACAGATACGCAGTATTTT
d_gene: TRBD2; v_gene: TRBV29-1; j_gene: TRBJ2-5; abundance: -; CDR3aa: CSVEGGVGETQYF; CDR3nt: TGCAGCGTCGAGGGAGGGGTCGGAGAGACCCAGTACTTC
d_gene: TRBD2; v_gene: TRBV9; j_gene: TRBJ2-5; abundance: -; CDR3aa: CASSGGLAVMQETQYF; CDR3nt: TGTGCCAGCAGCGGGGGACTAGCGGTTATGCAAGAGACCCAGTACTTC
d_gene: -; v_gene: TRBV12-5; j_gene: TRBJ2-2; abundance: -; CDR3aa: CASGLVQTGELFF; CDR3nt: TGTGCTAGTGGTTTGGTTCAAACCGGGGAGCTGTTTTTT